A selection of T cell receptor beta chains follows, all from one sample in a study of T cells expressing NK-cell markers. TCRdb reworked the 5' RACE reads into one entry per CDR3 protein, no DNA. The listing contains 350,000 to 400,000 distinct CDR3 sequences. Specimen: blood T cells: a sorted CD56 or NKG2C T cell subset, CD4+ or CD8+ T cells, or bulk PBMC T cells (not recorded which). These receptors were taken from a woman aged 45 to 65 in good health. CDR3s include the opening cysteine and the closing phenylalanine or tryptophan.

CASSTRLAEQFF TRBJ2-1 TRBV11-1
CASSIGQGDSGELFF TRBJ2-2 TRBV5-1
CASSALGGWEQFF TRBJ2-1 TRBV9
CASSQPIRGRSYNEQFF TRBJ2-1 TRBV4-1
CATSDPLRHEQFF TRBJ2-1 TRBV24-1
CASSGGRNTEAFF TRBJ1-1 TRBV6-4
CASSQGNSNEQFF TRBJ2-1 TRBV3-1
CAIRALDRGQDTGELFF TRBJ2-2 TRBV10-3
CASSLELAGVGETQYF TRBJ2-5 TRBV5-1
CASSLQTGFQPQHF TRBJ1-5 TRBV5-6
CATSGGIQSDTQYF TRBJ2-3 TRBV24-1